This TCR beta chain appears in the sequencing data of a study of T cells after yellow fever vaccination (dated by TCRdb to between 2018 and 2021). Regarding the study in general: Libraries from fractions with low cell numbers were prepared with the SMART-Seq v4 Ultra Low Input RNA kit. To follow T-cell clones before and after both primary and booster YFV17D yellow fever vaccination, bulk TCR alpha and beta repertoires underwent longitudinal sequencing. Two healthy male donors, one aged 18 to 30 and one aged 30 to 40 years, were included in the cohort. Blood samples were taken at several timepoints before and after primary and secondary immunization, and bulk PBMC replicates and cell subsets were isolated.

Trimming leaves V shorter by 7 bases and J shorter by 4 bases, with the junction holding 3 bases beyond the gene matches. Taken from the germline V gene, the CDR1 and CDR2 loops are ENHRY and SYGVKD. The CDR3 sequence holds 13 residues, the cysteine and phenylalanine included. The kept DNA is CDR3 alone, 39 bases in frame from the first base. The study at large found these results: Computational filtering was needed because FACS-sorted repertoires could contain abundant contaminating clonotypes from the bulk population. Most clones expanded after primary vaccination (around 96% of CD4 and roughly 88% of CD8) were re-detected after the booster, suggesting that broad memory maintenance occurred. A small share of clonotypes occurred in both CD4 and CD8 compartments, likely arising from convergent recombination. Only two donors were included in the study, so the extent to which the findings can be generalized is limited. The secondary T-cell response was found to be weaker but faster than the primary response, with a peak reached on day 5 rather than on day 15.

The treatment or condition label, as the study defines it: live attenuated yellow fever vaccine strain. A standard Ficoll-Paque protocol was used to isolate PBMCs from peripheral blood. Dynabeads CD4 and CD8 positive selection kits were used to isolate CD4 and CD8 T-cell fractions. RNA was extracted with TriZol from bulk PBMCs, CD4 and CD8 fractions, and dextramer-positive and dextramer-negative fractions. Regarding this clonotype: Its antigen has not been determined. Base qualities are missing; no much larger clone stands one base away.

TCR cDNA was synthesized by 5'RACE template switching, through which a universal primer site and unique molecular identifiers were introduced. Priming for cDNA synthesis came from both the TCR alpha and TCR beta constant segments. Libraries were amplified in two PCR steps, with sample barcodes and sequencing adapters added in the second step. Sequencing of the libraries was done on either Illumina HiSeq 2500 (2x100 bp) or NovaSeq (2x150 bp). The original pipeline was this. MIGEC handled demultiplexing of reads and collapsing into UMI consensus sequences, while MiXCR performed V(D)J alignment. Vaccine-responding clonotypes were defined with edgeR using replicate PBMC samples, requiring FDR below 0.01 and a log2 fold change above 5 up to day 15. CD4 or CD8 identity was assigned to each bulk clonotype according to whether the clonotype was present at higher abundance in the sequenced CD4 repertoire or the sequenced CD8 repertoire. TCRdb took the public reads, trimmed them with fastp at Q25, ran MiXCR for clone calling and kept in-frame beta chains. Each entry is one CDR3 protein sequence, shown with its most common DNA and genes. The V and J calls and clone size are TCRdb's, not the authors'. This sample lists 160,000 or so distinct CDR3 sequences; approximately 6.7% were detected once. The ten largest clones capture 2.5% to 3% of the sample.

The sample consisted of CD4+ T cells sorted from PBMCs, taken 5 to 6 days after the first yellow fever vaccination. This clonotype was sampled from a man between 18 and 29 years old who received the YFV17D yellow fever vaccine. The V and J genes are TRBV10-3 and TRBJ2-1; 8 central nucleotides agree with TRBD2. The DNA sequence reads TGTGCCATCAACGGGGGGGTATACAATGAGCAGTTCTTC. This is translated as CAINGGVYNEQFF.